The 21 T cell receptor beta chains given below trace back to one sample, sequenced in a study of blood T cell repertoires in COVID-19. The assay was immunoSEQ multiplex PCR, and TCRdb's table has in-frame clones only and misses some. The sample lists about 200,000 clones; about nine tenths were seen once. Sequenced material: peripheral blood. Source of these receptors: a man aged 25 to 40 who had recovered from COVID-19.

This rearrangement joins TRBV5-6 to TRBJ2-3; TRBD2 is a possible D gene (6 bases). V lost 4 bases to trimming and J lost 4 bases, with 10 bases between them. From germline, CDR1 is SGHDT and CDR2 YYEEEE. This CDR3 is built from 13 residues. CDR3 protein: CASSVTSADTQYF. The CDR3 DNA sequence: TGTGCCAGCAGCGTGACTAGTGCAGATACGCAGTATTTT.

The chain recombines TRBV12-3 or TRBV12-4 with TRBJ1-1, with 8 nucleotides matching TRBD1. Trimming took 10 bases from V and 0 from J; bases not matched to a gene: 4. The CDR3 consists of 13 residues. The CDR3 DNA is TGTGCCACCAGGACAGGGATGAACACTGAAGCTTTCTTT. This encodes CATRTGMNTEAFF.

This chain links TRBV30 with TRBJ1-4, with a possible D match to TRBD1 (5 bases). The length of the CDR3 is 16 residues. V was cut by 1 base and J by 3 bases, with 15 bases left in between. In germline, CDR1 is GTSNPN, CDR2 SVGIG (reference sequence). CDR3 in amino acids: CAWSDPPGGANEKLFF. The CDR3 region has the DNA TGTGCCTGGAGTGATCCGCCGGGGGGAGCTAATGAAAAACTGTTTTTT. The entire variable domain, with the rest obtained from reference TRBV30 and TRBJ1-4, is as follows: SQTIHQWPATLVQPVGSPLSLECTVEGTSNPNLYWYRQAAGRGLQLLFYSVGIGQISSEVPQNLSASRPQDRQFILSSKKLLLSDSGFYLCAWSDPPGGANEKLFFGSGTQLSVL.

This chain links TRBV29-1 with TRBJ1-3, with 7 bases identical to TRBD1. V trimming: 4 bases; J trimming: 2 bases; junction bases outside the gene matches: 2. CDR1 is SQVTM, CDR2 ANQGSEA, per germline. This CDR3 spans 13 amino acids. CDR3 sequence: CSVGRGPGNTIYF. As DNA, the CDR3 is TGCAGCGTTGGTAGGGGGCCTGGAAACACCATATATTTT.

The V gene is TRBV7-6, the J gene TRBJ2-3, with D tentatively TRBD1 (5 bases). The germline V gene encodes CDR1 SGHVS and CDR2 FNYEAQ. Trimming removed 5 bases at V and 3 bases at J, with 12 bases between. CDR3 length: 14 amino acids. The chain's CDR3 is CASSHGQGTDTQYF. The DNA for the CDR3 is TGTGCCAGCAGCCACGGGCAGGGAACAGATACGCAGTATTTT.

The chain recombines TRBV10-1 with TRBJ2-2; D gene ambiguous. V lost 5 bases, J lost 8 bases, and 9 bases lay in between. The length of the CDR3 is 12 residues. In germline, CDR1 is WNHNN, CDR2 SYGVQD (reference sequence). The DNA of the CDR3 is TGCGCCAGCAGTACGACTCGGGGGGAGCTGTTTTTT. The encoded protein is CASSTTRGELFF.

The V gene is TRBV6-5, the J gene TRBJ1-4; D call uncertain. This CDR3 region has 15 residues. The germline gives CDR1 MNHEY, CDR2 SVGAGI. The V end was cut by 2 bases, the J end by 0 bases, with 7 bases between. The CDR3 loop is CASSYRAATNEKLFF. The CDR3 DNA follows: TGTGCCAGCAGTTACCGAGCTGCAACTAATGAAAAACTGTTTTTT.

The chain recombines TRBV9 with TRBJ1-1; the D gene is possibly TRBD1 (5 bases). Germline V gives CDR1 SGDLS, CDR2 YYNGEE. The germline V and J ends were trimmed by 0 bases and 0 bases, with 18 bases remaining between them. CDR3 length equals 18 residues. The CDR3 DNA sequence: TGTGCCAGCAGCGTAGAGGGGAGGGAAGGGGTTATGAACACTGAAGCTTTCTTT. Translated, it gives CASSVEGREGVMNTEAFF.

The chain uses TRBV11-2 and TRBJ1-3; D might be TRBD1 (5 bases). The germline V gene encodes CDR1 SGHAT and CDR2 FQNNGV. The CDR3 runs 15 residues. Trimming cost V 7 bases and J 1 base, with 14 bases left between them. The CDR3 nucleotides read TGTGCCAGCACCCCGATTACAGGATCTGGAAACACCATATATTTT. Its protein is CASTPITGSGNTIYF.

This chain connects TRBV6-5 to TRBJ2-7; TRBD1 aligns across 8 bases. The germline V gene encodes CDR1 MNHEY and CDR2 SVGAGI. This CDR3 is 14 amino acids long. J was trimmed by 0 bases and V by 5 bases; bases with no gene match: 3. CDR3 amino acids: CASSRDRISYEQYF. CDR3 bases: TGTGCCAGCAGTCGGGACAGGATCTCCTACGAGCAGTACTTC.

The chain is built from TRBV7-2 and TRBJ1-4, with TRBD1 matching 7 bases. After removal of 5 bases from V and 2 bases from J, the junction contained 8 bases not matched to a gene. This CDR3 comprises 16 residues. Per germline, CDR1 SGHTA and CDR2 FQGNSA. This CDR3 is CASSNRQGRTNEKLFF. The CDR3 bases are TGTGCCAGCAGCAACCGACAGGGAAGGACTAATGAAAAACTGTTTTTT.

The chain links TRBV18 to TRBJ1-2; D is unresolved. CDR1 KGHSH and CDR2 LQKENI come from the germline V gene. The CDR3 is 15 residues long. Trimming pared 3 bases from V and 0 bases from J, leaving 11 bases between. The CDR3 reads CASSPGSDPNYGYTF. CDR3 nucleotides: TGTGCCAGCTCACCTGGCTCCGATCCTAACTATGGCTACACCTTC.

DNA of the CDR3: TGTGCCAGCAGCTACGAACCGGGACAGAGACCGAACACTGAAGCTTTCTTT. This sequence encodes CASSYEPGQRPNTEAFF. The gene calls are TRBV5-4 and TRBJ1-1; 7 positions match TRBD1. With 3 bases clipped from V and 1 base from J, the junction kept 12 bases outside the gene matches. The CDR3 contains 17 residues. From germline, CDR1 is SGHNT and CDR2 YYREEE (reference sequence).

CDR3 loop: CASSRGGNEKLFF. In DNA, the CDR3 is TGCGCCAGCTCTAGGGGAGGAAATGAAAAACTGTTTTTT. The V and J genes are TRBV5-1 and TRBJ1-4; possibly TRBD1 for D (5 bases). Germline CDR1 reads SGHRS; CDR2 reads YFSETQ. The CDR3 length is 13 residues. V dropped 7 bases and J dropped 5 bases, with 12 bases sitting between them.

The chain uses TRBV19 and TRBJ2-5, with 8 bases lining up with TRBD2. From germline, CDR1 is LNHDA and CDR2 SQIVND (reference sequence). CDR3 size: 13 residues. V lost 5 bases to trimming and J lost 5 bases; unmatched junction nucleotides: 4. The chain's CDR3 is CASSWSSGETQYF. CDR3 sequence (DNA): TGTGCCAGTAGTTGGTCTAGCGGGGAGACCCAGTACTTC.

This clone showed up just a few times. V usage is TRBV29-1 and J usage is TRBJ2-1, with TRBD1 matching 7 bases. V lost 6 bases and J lost 10; bases outside the gene matches: 6. Germline V CDR1 and CDR2: SQVTM, ANQGSEA. CDR3 length: 11 amino acids. DNA for the CDR3: TGCAGCGTCCAAGGGGGCAGGGAGCAGTTCTTC. Its translation: CSVQGGREQFF.

V is TRBV9 and J is TRBJ2-3, with 11 bases fitting TRBD2. V was clipped by 1 base and J by 6 bases; unmatched bases: 4. CDR3 length equals 15 residues. The germline CDR1 and CDR2 sequences are SGDLS and YYNGEE. CDR3 bases: TGTGCCAGCAGCGTATTAGCGGGGGGGCCCGATACGCAGTATTTT. This encodes CASSVLAGGPDTQYF.

The V call is TRBV7-9, the J call TRBJ1-1; D is undetermined. This CDR3 contains 14 residues. Per the germline V gene, CDR1 is SEHNR and CDR2 is FQNEAQ (reference sequence). V was cut by 7 bases and J by 5 bases, with 17 bases left in between. The CDR3 spells CASKPGSGGTEAFF. CDR3 bases: TGTGCCAGCAAGCCGGGGTCAGGAGGTACTGAAGCTTTCTTT.

V gene TRBV7-6 combines with J gene TRBJ2-4, with D possibly being TRBD1 (6 bases). Trimming took 0 bases from V and 10 from J, leaving 10 bases between them. Looked up from germline, CDR1 is SGHVS and CDR2 is FNYEAQ. CDR3 length: 13 amino acids. In DNA form, the CDR3 reads TGTGCCAGCAGCTTAGCGGTAACAGGGATTCAGTACTTC. Protein: CASSLAVTGIQYF. The variable domain in full, with the rest retrieved from reference TRBV7-6 and TRBJ2-4, is GAGVSQSPRYKVTKRGQDVALRCDPISGHVSLYWYRQALGQGPEFLTYFNYEAQQDKSGLPNDRFSAERPEGSISTLTIQRTEQRDSAMYRCASSLAVTGIQYFGAGTRLSVL.

This clone has just one count. The chain has TRBV6-5 and TRBJ2-3; D gene uncertain. V shed 2 bases and J shed 1 base, with 13 bases lying between them. CDR1 is MNHEY, CDR2 SVGAGI, per germline. The CDR3 contains 16 residues. The chain's CDR3 is CASSYEAGYGTDTQYF. The CDR3 DNA reads TGTGCCAGCAGTTACGAGGCTGGCTATGGCACAGATACGCAGTATTTT.

The chain carries TRBV19 and TRBJ1-1; no definite D call. Germline-derived CDR1 and CDR2 are LNHDA and SQIVND (reference sequence). The CDR3 runs 15 residues. Trimming took 0 bases from V and 4 from J, leaving 12 bases between them. The CDR3 nucleotides are TGTGCCAGTAGTATAGATTTCAACTCAGGCACTGAAGCTTTCTTT. Amino acid sequence: CASSIDFNSGTEAFF. Looking up the rest from reference TRBV19 and TRBJ1-1 gives the full variable domain: DGGITQSPKYLFRKEGQNVTLSCEQNLNHDAMYWYRQDPGQGLRLIYYSQIVNDFQKGDIAEGYSVSREKKESFPLTVTSAQKNPTAFYLCASSIDFNSGTEAFFGQGTRLTVV.